This T cell receptor (beta chain) stems from a study of blood T cell repertoires in COVID-19. The CDR3 runs 15 residues. V lost 5 bases to trimming and J lost 5 bases; unmatched junction nucleotides: 10. Germline CDR1 reads MRHNA; CDR2 reads SNTAGT. Some clones are missing from TCRdb's copy, which holds only in-frame ones; the method was immunoSEQ multiplex PCR. The repertoire has 150,000 to 200,000 clones, roughly 90% of them found once; the top ten carry about 18%. The genes are TRBV6-4 and TRBJ2-5, with TRBD1 matching over 8 bases. This sequence was found in a man in his 60s with active or convalescent COVID-19. The specimen sequenced was peripheral blood. CDR3 bases: TGTGCCAGCAGTCAAAACGGACAGGGATTTGAGACCCAGTACTTC. Amino acid sequence: CASSQNGQGFETQYF.